This T cell receptor (beta chain) is drawn from a study of blood T cell repertoires in COVID-19. Background on the study: The analysed material was cDNA or gDNA that came from T cells, B-cell-depleted T cells, or PBMCs.

Trimming removed 4 bases from V and 4 bases from J, with 12 bases in between. This CDR3 region has 14 residues. Germline assignment: CDR1 KGHDR and CDR2 SFDVKD. The cohort comprised adults aged about 18 to 100 years residing in about two dozen US areas. Each recovered donor of Cohort 3 presented with two negative PCRs, clearance, or symptom resolution. In the authors' methods: Scientists estimated how many nucleated cells there were by amplifying reference gene primers. The assay was immunoSEQ multiplex PCR, and TCRdb's table has in-frame clones only and misses some. From that table come the V and J calls and clone size; the DNA was used to work out D and trimming. In the table there are around 310,000 clones, about 88% of which are singletons.

The chain has TRBV24-1 and TRBJ1-1; D may be TRBD1 (5 bases). The sequence was collected from a woman in her thirties or forties who had recovered from COVID-19. What was sequenced was PBMCs or T cells enriched from blood (not recorded which). CDR3 in DNA: TGTGCCACCAGTGACGGAGCAGGGCCCACTGAAGCTTTCTTT. Translating gives CATSDGAGPTEAFF.